This T cell receptor (beta chain) was found in a study of PD-L1 blockade in urothelial cancer. The time point denotes: pretreatment peripheral blood. The count of this clone is one. Germline loops: CDR1 SQVTM, CDR2 ANQGSEA. The CDR3 loop spans 15 amino acids. V lost 4 bases and J lost 2; bases outside the gene matches: 8. The repertoire was sequenced with immunoSEQ multiplex PCR; TCRdb's copy has only in-frame clones and lacks some. The data hold about 63,000 clones, with approximately 80% observed a single time. This clonotype was sampled from a man aged 65 to 79 with urothelial cancer. The chain couples TRBV29-1 to TRBJ2-5, with 9 nucleotides matching TRBD2. The sequencing here drew on PBMCs, taken around atezolizumab (anti-PD-L1) treatment. CDR3 bases: TGCAGCGTTGTTAGCCTAGCGGGGTCTCAAGAGACCCAGTACTTC. Translation: CSVVSLAGSQETQYF.